The sequence of this T cell receptor beta chain was determined in a study of cytomegalovirus exposure and HLA in healthy donors (dated by TCRdb to the late 2010s). A note on the overall study: An earlier analysis of 550 to 700 of the donors reported approximately 300 Gb of sequence data and 117 million unique TCR beta sequences from roughly 200 million T cells. Roughly 300 gigabases of sequencing data and 91 million or so unique TCR sequences made up an early release that covered several hundred HLA-typed donors. Among the roughly 400 genotyped donors, around 81% belonged to the genetic ancestry cluster associated with self-reported Caucasian donors. The study aimed to test whether signatures of past pathogen exposure could be identified by cataloging public T cell receptors. The study profiled the T cell repertoires of under 700 subjects by immunosequencing and related them to cytomegalovirus serostatus. A separate validation cohort of over 95 different subjects was used in addition to the 666-subject first cohort. To predict cytomegalovirus infection status, the study brought together high-throughput TCR immunosequencing, statistical association of individual TCRs with disease status, and machine learning. A later analysis re-analyzed previously published TCR beta repertoires from approximately 670 donors and added high-resolution HLA genotyping to study TCR occurrence patterns. Rather than using new phenotypic data, the later analysis identified candidate immune exposures from TCR beta sequences and from how often those sequences occurred across donors. An earlier analysis of 500 to 650 of the donors applied high-throughput TCR beta sequencing to assess whether each TCR beta V gene segment acted as functional or pseudogenic. Alongside the repertoire data, information on donor age, sex, ethnicity and CMV serostatus was compiled. In a later genetic analysis, genome-wide SNP genotypes for about 65% of the roughly 700 donors were used, and that subset was treated as a discovery cohort. All discovery cohort repertoires had been generated using a single sequencing platform. HLA typing covered class I and class II loci at four-digit resolution. Typing coverage differed by locus: A, B, C, DRB1 and DQB1 were typed in roughly 620-630 donors, DQA1 in around 500, DPA1 in 600 to 610, and DPB1 in roughly 470. Four or five DR-DQ haplotypes were treated as single units for association and clustering because of strong linkage in the cohort. Across around 400 genotyped donors of the cohort, an average of about 200,000 unique TCR beta nucleotide sequences per donor were sequenced, and 15% to 20% of those sequences were non-productive.

V loses 5 bases of germline sequence and J loses 10 bases, and the interval between the two ends is 21 bases. The CDR3 contains 15 residues, cysteine and phenylalanine counted. The DNA shown is the 45-base CDR3, in frame from base 1. Per the germline V gene, SGHVS is the CDR1 and FQNEAQ is the CDR2. The library relied on the immunoSEQ multiplex PCR assay. The multiplex PCR relied on a mix of 60 forward primers for TCR Vbeta segments and 13 reverse primers for TCR Jbeta segments. The CDR3 region of rearranged TCR beta genes was amplified from genomic DNA by a multiplex PCR assay. On the Illumina HiSeq System, the amplified TCR beta libraries were sequenced as 87-base-pair reads. The paper's data handling went like this. A later analysis counted about 76 million unique TCR beta chains across the 666 repertoires, and 10 million to 11 million of these chains were shared by at least two donors. Raw reads were error-corrected and collapsed into unique sequences by a nearest-neighbor algorithm in which closely related sequences were merged to remove PCR and sequencing errors. CDR3 sequences were aligned to IMGT reference sequences to assign V, D and J gene segments. For a sequence to be retained, at least a six-nucleotide match to both a V gene segment and a J gene segment was required. A rearrangement was called productive if the CDR3 had no stop codons and remained in frame with V and J, and every other rearrangement was called non-productive. CDR3 was defined according to IMGT convention as the region running from the second conserved V-encoded cysteine to the conserved J-encoded phenylalanine. Sequences without an unambiguous match to a single V gene segment were excluded from the earlier analysis of about 640 of the donors. An earlier analysis of a few hundred of the donors called V segments functional above 56.7% productive rearrangements and segregating when the between-donor standard deviation exceeded 5%. A statistical classification framework was developed to diagnose cytomegalovirus status using the catalog of TCR beta chain sequences. In a later analysis, TCR nucleotide sequences were compared against IMGT/GENE-DB human TR gene sequences so that V and J genes could be assigned. In a later analysis, CDR3 sequences and most-parsimonious VDJ recombination scenarios were assigned using the TCRdist pipeline. In a later analysis, each TCR beta chain was defined by its CDR3 amino acid sequence together with its V-gene family, and reads without a unique V-gene family were excluded. In a later analysis, around 600 highly shared, low-generation-probability nucleotide sequences were removed to address suspected cross-contamination and a sequencing artifact. In a later analysis, a clonal expansion index was calculated for each public chain from normalized within-repertoire ranks of inferred template counts. In a later analysis, generation probabilities were computed with a VDJ recombination model fitted to out-of-frame rearrangements, and the resulting probabilities were checked against IGoR. Hypergeometric tests were used in a later analysis to score TCR-TCR, TCR-HLA and TCR-CMV co-occurrence, with a repertoire-size bias correction applied to the TCR pairs. In a later analysis, false discovery rates were estimated by permuting HLA or CMV assignments 20 times. A later analysis grouped co-occurring TCRs with DBSCAN, adding TCRdist sequence similarity when clustering within HLA-allele-positive subsets. For co-occurrence clustering, repertoires with fewer than 30,000 or more than 120,000 public chains were excluded, along with five or six repertoires with anomalous nucleotide sharing. The table comes from immuneACCESS by way of TCRdb, which keeps in-frame sequences with V and J called. Part of the clones is missing from these tables; in studies checked, under half for an unresolved V gene and the rest for unknown reasons. V and J calls and clone size are as listed in that table; D and trimming were resolved from the DNA. Present in this sample are 85,000 to 120,000 clones, around 80% of which were seen just once. Clones ranked in the top ten supply over 2% of the sample.

Beyond this particular receptor, the publication reports: A later analysis associated roughly 17,000 TCR beta sequences with specific HLA alleles at a false discovery rate of 0.05. In a later analysis, several top co-occurrence clusters were reported to appear linked to parvovirus B19, influenza, CMV and Epstein-Barr virus. A group of highly shared sequence variants was considered likely to be a technical artifact of the sequencing pipeline. In a later analysis, HLA-associated TCR beta chains were found to be more clonally expanded and to have lower generation probabilities than equally common non-associated chains. The study listed over 150 TCR beta chains as associated with cytomegalovirus. Correlated functional status among segregating V segments might reflect linkage disequilibrium, but an unknown experimental factor could not be ruled out. Most TCR sequences were observed very rarely across donors, whereas some public TCRs were present in many individuals. In an earlier analysis of some 500 of the donors, most TCR beta V segments were observed in productive rearrangements about 87% or about 30% of the time, broadly matching IMGT annotations. The authors suggested that the approach could potentially be extended to other disease states and immunological phenotypes. An association between a missense DCLRE1C variant and V-gene and J-gene trimming of TCR beta chains was found in a later genetic analysis and replicated in an independent cohort. When HLA alleles, especially DR and DQ, strongly co-occurred, attributing TCR associations to individual alleles was difficult. The cohort was sequenced for TCR beta chains only, and without alpha or paired-chain data the features that could be detected were limited. A later analysis found that most CMV-associated TCR beta chains appeared HLA-restricted, with HLA associations seemingly driven largely by CMV exposure. The presence/absence analyses assumed that sequencing depth was roughly uniform across donors, and that assumption may not be true. A later analysis found that TCR association rates varied across HLA loci, with DRB1 alleles showing the most associated TCRs and HLA-C alleles the fewest. The classifier was reported to diagnose cytomegalovirus status with high specificity and sensitivity in both the original cohort and the validation cohort. The 87-base-pair reads could not distinguish some IMGT-functional V segments, including TRBV6-2 and TRBV6-3, so those segments were excluded. A few of the identified cytomegalovirus-associated TCR beta chains were confirmed in vitro to be specific for cytomegalovirus antigens. Immune exposure information for the cohort was limited to CMV serostatus. A further reported finding was that TCR beta sequences accurately predicted the HLA-A and HLA-B alleles for most subjects in the first cohort. Compared with the roughly 700-donor mean, donors in an Asian-associated ancestry cluster had fewer N-insertions in productive TCRs, according to a later genetic analysis. Because counts were too low, seventeen rarely observed V segments, including chromosome 9 orphons, were left out of the earlier analysis of approximately 500 of the donors. HLA typing was unavailable for some donors at each locus, so association tests used only the typed subset.

A note on this clone: No antigen is known for it. No much larger clone exists at a distance of one base, and base qualities are not known.

The cohort consisted of 670 or so healthy bone marrow donors. At the time of sampling, every cohort member was nominally healthy, though immune exposures that went unrecorded were likely present. The donor tested CMV seronegative and was one of the 352 seronegative cohort members. A peripheral blood sample was collected from each donor, and TCR beta sequencing was performed on peripheral blood mononuclear cells. Genomic DNA was extracted from the blood cell samples with the Qiagen DNeasy Blood Extraction Kit. The chain couples TRBV7-8 to TRBJ1-5; no D gene is confidently identified. The sequencing input was PBMCs. The receptor was isolated from a middle-aged man in good health and CMV-seronegative. CDR3 loop: CASSIMALRETPQHF. The DNA sequence reads TGTGCCAGCAGCATCATGGCCCTGCGGGAAACACCCCAGCATTTT. The CDR3, completed at both ends by the reference TRBV7-8 and TRBJ1-5 genes, gives the full variable domain GAGVSQSPRYKVAKRGQDVALRCDPISGHVSLFWYQQALGQGPEFLTYFQNEAQLDKSGLPSDRFFAERPEGSVSTLKIQRTQQEDSAVYLCASSIMALRETPQHFGDGTRLSIL.